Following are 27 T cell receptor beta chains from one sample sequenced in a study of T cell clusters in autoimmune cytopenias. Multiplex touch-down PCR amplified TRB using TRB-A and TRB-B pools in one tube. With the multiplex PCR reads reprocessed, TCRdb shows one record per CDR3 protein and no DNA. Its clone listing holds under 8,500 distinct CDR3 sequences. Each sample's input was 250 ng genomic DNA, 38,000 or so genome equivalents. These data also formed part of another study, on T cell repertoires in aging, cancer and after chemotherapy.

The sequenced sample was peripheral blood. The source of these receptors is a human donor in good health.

CDR3 residues: CASSLWGLLSGELFF. The chain recombines TRBV27 with TRBJ2-2. The CDR3 consists of 15 residues. Per germline, CDR1 MNHEY and CDR2 SMNVEV (reference sequence).

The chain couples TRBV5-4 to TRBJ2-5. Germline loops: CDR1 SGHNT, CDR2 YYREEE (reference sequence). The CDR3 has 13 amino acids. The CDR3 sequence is CASSLVGLETQYF. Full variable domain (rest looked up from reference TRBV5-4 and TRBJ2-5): ETGVTQSPTHLIKTRGQQVTLRCSSQSGHNTVSWYQQALGQGPQFIFQYYREEENGRGNFPPRFSGLQFPNYSSELNVNALELDDSALYLCASSLVGLETQYFGPGTRLLVL.

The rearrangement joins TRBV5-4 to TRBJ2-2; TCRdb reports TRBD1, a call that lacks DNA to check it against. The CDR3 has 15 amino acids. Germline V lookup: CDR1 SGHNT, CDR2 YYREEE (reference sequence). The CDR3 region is CASSPGQGYVGELFF. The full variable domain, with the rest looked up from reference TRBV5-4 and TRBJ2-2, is ETGVTQSPTHLIKTRGQQVTLRCSSQSGHNTVSWYQQALGQGPQFIFQYYREEENGRGNFPPRFSGLQFPNYSSELNVNALELDDSALYLCASSPGQGYVGELFFGEGSRLTVL.

CDR3 protein: CAWTPQSLNEKLFF. This rearrangement joins TRBV30 to TRBJ1-4. CDR1 and CDR2 (germline): GTSNPN, SVGIG (reference sequence). CDR3 size: 14 residues.

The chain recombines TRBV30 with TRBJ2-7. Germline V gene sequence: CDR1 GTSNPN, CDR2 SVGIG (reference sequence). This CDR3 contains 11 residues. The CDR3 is CAWSVQYEQYF.

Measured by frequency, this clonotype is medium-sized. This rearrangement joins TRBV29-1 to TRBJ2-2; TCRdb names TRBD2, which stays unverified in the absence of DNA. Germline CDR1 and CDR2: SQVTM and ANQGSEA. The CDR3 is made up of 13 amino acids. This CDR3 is CSVLREGTGELFF.

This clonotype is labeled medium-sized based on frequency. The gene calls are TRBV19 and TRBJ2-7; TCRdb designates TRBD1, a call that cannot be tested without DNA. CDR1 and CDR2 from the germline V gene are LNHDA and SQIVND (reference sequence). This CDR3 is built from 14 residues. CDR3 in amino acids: CASSMTVWSYEQYF.

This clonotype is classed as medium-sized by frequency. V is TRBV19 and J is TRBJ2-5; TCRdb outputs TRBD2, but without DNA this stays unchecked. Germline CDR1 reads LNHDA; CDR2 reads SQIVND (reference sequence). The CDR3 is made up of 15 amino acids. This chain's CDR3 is CASRKREGYQETQYF.

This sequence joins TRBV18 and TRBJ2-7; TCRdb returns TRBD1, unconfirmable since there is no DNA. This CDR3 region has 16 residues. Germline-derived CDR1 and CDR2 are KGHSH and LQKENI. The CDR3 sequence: CASSPILGDHSYEQYF.

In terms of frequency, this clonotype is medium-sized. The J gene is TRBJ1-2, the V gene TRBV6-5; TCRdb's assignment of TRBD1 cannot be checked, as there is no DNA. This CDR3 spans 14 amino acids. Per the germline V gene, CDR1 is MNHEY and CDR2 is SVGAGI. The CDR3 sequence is CASRLLGTEYGYTF.

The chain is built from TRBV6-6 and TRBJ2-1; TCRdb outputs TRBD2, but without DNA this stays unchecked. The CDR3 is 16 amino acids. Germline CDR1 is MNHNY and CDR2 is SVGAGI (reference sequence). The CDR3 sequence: CASSALGTRGRHEQFF.

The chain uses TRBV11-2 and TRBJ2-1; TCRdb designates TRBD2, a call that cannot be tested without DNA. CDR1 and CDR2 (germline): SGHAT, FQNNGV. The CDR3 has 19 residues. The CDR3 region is CASSLEVGYAAGFWYEQFF.

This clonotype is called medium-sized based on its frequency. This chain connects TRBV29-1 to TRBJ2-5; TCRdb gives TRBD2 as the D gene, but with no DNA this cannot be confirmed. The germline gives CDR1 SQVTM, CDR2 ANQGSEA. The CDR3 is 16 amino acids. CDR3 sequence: CSVETASGRLQETQYF. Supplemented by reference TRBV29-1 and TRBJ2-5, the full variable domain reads SAVISQKPSRDICQRGTSLTIQCQVDSQVTMMFWYRQQPGQSLTLIATANQGSEATYESGFVIDKFPISRPNLTFSTLTVSNMSPEDSSIYLCSVETASGRLQETQYFGPGTRLLVL.

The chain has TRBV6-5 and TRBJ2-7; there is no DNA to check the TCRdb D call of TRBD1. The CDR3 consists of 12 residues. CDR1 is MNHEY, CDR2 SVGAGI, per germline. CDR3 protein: CASSYVGEEQYF.

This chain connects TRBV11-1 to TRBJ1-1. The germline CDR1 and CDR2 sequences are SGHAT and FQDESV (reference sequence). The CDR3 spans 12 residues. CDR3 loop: CASSQRNTEAFF.

This chain's CDR3 is CASSLVAQGRNSYEQYF. This rearrangement joins TRBV5-1 to TRBJ2-7; the D gene TCRdb calls, TRBD1, cannot be checked with no DNA. Looked up from germline, CDR1 is SGHRS and CDR2 is YFSETQ. The CDR3 loop spans 17 amino acids.

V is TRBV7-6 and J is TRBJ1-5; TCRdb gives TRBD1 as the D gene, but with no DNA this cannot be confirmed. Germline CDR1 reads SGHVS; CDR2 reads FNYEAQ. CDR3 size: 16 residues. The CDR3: CASSLEVGANSQPQHF.

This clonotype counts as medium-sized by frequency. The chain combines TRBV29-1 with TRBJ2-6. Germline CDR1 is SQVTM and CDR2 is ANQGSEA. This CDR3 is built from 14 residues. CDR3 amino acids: CSVEVGTGANVLTF.

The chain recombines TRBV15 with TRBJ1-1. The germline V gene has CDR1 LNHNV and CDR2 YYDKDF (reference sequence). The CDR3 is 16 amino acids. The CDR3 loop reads CATSRARRPLNTEAFF.

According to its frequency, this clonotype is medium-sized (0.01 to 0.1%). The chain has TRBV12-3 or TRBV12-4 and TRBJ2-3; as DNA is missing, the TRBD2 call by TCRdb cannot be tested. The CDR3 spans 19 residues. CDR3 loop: CASSSTPLLGRTSTDTQYF.

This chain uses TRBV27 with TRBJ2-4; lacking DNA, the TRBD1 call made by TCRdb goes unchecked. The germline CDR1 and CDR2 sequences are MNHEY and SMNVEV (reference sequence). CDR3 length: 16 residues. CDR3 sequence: CASSTPDRGGKNIQYF.

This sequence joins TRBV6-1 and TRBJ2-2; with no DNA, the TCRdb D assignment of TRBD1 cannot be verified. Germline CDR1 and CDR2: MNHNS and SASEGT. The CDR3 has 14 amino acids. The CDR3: CASMGQWNTGELFF.

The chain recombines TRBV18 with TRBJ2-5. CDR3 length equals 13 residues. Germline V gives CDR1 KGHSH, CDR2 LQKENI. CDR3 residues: CASSPPIQETQYF.

The CDR3: CASSSAVEIRELFF. The J gene is TRBJ2-2, the V gene TRBV6-6. Germline CDR1 reads MNHNY; CDR2 reads SVGAGI (reference sequence). This CDR3 region has 14 residues.

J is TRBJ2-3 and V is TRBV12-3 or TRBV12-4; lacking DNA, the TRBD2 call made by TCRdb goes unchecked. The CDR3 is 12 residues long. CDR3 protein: CASSRDSDTQYF.

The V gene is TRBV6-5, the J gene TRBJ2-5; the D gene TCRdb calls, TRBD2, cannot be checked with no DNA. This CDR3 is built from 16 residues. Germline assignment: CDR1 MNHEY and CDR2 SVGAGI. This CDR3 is CASHGLAGGGQETQYF.

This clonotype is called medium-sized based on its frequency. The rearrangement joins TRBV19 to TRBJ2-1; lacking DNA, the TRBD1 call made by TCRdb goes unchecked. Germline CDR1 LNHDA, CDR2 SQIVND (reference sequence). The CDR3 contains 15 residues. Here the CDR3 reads CASTAAGAPDNEQFF.